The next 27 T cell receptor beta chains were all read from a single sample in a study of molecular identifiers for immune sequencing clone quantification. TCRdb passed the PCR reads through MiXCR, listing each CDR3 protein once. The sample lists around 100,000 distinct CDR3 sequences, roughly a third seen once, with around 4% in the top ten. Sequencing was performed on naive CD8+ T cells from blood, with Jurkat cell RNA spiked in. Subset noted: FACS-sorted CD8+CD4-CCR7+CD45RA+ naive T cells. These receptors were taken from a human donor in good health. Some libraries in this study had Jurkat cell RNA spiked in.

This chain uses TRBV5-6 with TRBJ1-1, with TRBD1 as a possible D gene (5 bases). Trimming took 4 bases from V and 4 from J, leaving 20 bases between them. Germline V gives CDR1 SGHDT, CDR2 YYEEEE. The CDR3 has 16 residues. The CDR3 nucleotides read TGTGCCAGCAGCCTCGGACTGGGGGTGGGGGTCACTGAAGCTTTCTTT. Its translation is CASSLGLGVGVTEAFF.

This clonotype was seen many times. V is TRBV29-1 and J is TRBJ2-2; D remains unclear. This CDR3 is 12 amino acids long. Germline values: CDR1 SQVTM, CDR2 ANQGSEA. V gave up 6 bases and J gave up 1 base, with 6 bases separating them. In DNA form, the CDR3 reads TGCAGCGTAGCAGGGAACACCGGGGAGCTGTTTTTT. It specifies CSVAGNTGELFF.

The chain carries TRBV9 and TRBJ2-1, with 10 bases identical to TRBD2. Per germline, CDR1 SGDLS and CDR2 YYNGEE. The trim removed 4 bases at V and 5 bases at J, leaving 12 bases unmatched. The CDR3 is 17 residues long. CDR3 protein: CASSTRSGRTLNNEQFF. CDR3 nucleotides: TGTGCCAGCAGCACCCGTAGCGGGAGGACCCTTAACAATGAGCAGTTCTTC.

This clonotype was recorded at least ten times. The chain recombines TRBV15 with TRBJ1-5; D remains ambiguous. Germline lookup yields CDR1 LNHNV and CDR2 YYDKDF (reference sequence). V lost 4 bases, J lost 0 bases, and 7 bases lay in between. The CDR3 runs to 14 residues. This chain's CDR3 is CATSTDNSNQPQHF. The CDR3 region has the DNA TGTGCCACCAGCACAGATAATAGCAATCAGCCCCAGCATTTT.

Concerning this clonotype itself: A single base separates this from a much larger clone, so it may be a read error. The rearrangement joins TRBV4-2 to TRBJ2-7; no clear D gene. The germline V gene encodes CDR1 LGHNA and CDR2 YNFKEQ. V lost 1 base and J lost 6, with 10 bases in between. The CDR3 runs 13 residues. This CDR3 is CASSQGVLSEQYF. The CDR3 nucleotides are TGTGCCAGCAGCCAAGGTGTGCTCTCCGAGCAGTACTTC.

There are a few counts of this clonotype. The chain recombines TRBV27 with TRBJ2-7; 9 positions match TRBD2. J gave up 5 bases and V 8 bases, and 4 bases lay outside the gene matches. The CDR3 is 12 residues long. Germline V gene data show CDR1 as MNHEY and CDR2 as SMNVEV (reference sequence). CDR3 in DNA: TGTGCCAGCCGTAGCGGGGGAGACGAGCAGTACTTC. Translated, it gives CASRSGGDEQYF.

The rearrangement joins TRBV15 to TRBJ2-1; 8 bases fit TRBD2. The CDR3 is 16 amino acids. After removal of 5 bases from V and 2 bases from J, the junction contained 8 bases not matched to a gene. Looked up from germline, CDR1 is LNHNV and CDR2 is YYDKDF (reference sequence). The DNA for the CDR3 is TGTGCCACCAGCGGACAACCGGGAGGGCCCTACAATGAGCAGTTCTTC. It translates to CATSGQPGGPYNEQFF.

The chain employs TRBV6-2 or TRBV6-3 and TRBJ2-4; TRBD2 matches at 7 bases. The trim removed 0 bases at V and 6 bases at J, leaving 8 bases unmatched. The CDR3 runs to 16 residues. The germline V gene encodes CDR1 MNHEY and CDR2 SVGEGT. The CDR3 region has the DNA TGTGCCAGCAGTTACTCGAGGCTAGCGGACGCAAACATTCAGTACTTC. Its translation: CASSYSRLADANIQYF.

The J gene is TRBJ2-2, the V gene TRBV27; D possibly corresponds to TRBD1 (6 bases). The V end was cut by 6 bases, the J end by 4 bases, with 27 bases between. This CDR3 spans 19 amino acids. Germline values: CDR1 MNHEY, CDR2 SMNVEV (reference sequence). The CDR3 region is CASSLGGAGVTGRTGELFF. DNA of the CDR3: TGTGCCAGCAGCTTAGGCGGAGCAGGGGTGACCGGGCGCACCGGGGAGCTGTTTTTT.

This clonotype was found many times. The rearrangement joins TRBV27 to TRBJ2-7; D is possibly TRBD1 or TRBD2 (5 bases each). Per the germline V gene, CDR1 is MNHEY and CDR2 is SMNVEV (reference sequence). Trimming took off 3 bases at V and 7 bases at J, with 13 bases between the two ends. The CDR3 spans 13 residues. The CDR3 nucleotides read TGTGCCAGCAGTTTTTCGGGACCTCTTGAGCAGTACTTC. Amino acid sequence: CASSFSGPLEQYF.

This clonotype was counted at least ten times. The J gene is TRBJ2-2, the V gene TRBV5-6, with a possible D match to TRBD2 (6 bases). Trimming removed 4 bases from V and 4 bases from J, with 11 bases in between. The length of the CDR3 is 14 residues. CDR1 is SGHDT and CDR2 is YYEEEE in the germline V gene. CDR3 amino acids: CASSPGLSTGELFF. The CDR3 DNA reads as TGTGCCAGCAGCCCGGGACTTTCCACCGGGGAGCTGTTTTTT.

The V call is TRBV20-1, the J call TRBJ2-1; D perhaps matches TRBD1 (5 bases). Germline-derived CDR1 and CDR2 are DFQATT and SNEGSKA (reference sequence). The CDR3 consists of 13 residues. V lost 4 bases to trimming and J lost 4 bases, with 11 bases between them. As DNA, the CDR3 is TGCAGTGCTATCCGACAGCGTTACAATGAGCAGTTCTTC. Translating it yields CSAIRQRYNEQFF.

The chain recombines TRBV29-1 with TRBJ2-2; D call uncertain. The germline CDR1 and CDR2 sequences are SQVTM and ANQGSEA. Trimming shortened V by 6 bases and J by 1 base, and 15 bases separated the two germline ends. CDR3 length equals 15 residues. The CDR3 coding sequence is TGCAGCGTAGGACGAGTAGGGCAGAACACCGGGGAGCTGTTTTTT. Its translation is CSVGRVGQNTGELFF.

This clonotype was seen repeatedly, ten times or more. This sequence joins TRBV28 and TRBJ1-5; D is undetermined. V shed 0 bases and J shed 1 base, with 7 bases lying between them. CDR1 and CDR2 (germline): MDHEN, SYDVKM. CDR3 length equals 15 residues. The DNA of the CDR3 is TGTGCCAGCAGTTTATGGGGGTCGAGCAATCAGCCCCAGCATTTT. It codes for CASSLWGSSNQPQHF. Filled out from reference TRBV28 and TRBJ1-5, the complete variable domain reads DVKVTQSSRYLVKRTGEKVFLECVQDMDHENMFWYRQDPGLGLRLIYFSYDVKMKEKGDIPEGYSVSREKKERFSLILESASTNQTSMYLCASSLWGSSNQPQHFGDGTRLSIL.

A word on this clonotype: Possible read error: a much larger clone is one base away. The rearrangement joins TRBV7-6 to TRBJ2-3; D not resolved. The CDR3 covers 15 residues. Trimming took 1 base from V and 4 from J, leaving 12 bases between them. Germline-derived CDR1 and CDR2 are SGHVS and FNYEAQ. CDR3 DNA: TGTGCCAGCAGCTTAGTAGGCTATTCCGCAGATACGCAGTATTTT. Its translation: CASSLVGYSADTQYF.

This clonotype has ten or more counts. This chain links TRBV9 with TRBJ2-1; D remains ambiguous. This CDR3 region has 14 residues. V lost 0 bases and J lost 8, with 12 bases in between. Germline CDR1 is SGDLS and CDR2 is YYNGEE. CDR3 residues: CASSVVGDSDEQFF. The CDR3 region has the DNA TGTGCCAGCAGCGTAGTTGGAGATTCAGATGAGCAGTTCTTC. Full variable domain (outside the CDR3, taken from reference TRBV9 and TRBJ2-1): DSGVTQTPKHLITATGQRVTLRCSPRSGDLSVYWYQQSLDQGLQFLIQYYNGEERAKGNILERFSAQQFPDLHSELNLSSLELGDSALYFCASSVVGDSDEQFFGPGTRLTVL.

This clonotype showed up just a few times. The CDR3 region has the DNA TGTGCCAGCAGCTTGGCGGGAGGGAATCAAGAGACCCAGTACTTC. Translating gives CASSLAGGNQETQYF. The chain employs TRBV11-2 and TRBJ2-5; 9 nucleotides match TRBD2. Per germline, CDR1 SGHAT and CDR2 FQNNGV. The CDR3 extends over 15 amino acids. After removal of 3 bases from V and 2 bases from J, the junction contained 4 bases not matched to a gene. Based on the CDR3 plus reference TRBV11-2 and TRBJ2-5, the full variable domain is EAGVAQSPRYKIIEKRQSVAFWCNPISGHATLYWYQQILGQGPKLLIQFQNNGVVDDSQLPKDRFSAERLKGVDSTLKIQPAKLEDSAVYLCASSLAGGNQETQYFGPGTRLLVL.

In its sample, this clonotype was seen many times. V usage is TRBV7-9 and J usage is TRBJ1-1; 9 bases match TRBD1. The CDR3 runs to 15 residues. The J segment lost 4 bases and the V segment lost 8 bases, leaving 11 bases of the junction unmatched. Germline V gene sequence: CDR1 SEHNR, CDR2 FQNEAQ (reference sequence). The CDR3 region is CASGGQGTRGTEAFF. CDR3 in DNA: TGTGCCAGCGGAGGACAGGGGACTAGGGGCACTGAAGCTTTCTTT.

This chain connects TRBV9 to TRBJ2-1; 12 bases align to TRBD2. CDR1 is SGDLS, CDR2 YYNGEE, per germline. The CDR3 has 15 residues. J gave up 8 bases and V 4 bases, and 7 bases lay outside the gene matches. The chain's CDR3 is CASSKLAGGGDEQFF. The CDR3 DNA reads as TGTGCCAGCAGCAAACTAGCGGGAGGAGGGGATGAGCAGTTCTTC.

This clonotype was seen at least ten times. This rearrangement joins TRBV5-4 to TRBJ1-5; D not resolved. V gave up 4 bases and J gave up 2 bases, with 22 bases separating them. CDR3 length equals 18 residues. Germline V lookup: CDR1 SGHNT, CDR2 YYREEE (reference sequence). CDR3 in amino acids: CASSVGPRGRYRNQPQHF. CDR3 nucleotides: TGTGCCAGCAGCGTTGGGCCTCGCGGCCGATATCGCAATCAGCCCCAGCATTTT.

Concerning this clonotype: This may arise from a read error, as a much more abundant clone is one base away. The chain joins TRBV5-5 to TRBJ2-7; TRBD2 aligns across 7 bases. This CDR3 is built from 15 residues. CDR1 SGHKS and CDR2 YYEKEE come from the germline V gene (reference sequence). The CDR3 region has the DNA TGTGCCAGCAGCCAAGGACTAGTTGCCCAATACGAGCGGTACTTC. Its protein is CASSQGLVAQYERYF.

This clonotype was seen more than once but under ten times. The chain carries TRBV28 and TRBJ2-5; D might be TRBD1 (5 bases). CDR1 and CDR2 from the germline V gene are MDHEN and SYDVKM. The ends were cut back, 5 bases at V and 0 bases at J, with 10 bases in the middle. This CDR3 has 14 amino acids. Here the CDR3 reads CASSTRTNQETQYF. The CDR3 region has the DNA TGTGCCAGCAGTACTCGGACAAACCAAGAGACCCAGTACTTC.

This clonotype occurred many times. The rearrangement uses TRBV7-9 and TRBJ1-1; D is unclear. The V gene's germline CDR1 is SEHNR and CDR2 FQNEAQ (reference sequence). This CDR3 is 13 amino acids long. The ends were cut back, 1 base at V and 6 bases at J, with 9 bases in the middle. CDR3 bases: TGTGCCAGCAGCTTAGGGAGCGTAGCTGAAGCTTTCTTT. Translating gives CASSLGSVAEAFF.

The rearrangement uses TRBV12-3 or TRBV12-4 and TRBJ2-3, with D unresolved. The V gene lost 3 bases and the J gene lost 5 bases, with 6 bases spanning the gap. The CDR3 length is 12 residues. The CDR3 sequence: CASSLWVDTQYF. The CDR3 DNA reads TGTGCCAGCAGTTTGTGGGTAGATACGCAGTATTTT.

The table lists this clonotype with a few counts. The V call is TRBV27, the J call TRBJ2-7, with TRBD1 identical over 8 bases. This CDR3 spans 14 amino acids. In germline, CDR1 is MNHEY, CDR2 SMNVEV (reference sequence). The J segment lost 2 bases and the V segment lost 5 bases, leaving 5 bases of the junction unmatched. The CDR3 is CASSIRGHTYEQYF. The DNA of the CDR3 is TGTGCCAGCAGTATCAGGGGGCACACCTACGAGCAGTACTTC.

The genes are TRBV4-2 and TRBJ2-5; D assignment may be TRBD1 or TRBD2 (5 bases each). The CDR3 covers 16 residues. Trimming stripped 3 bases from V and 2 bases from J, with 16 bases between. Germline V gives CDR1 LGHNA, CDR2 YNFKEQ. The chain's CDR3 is CASSQTGTSDQETQYF. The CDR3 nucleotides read TGTGCCAGCAGCCAGACCGGGACGTCCGATCAAGAGACCCAGTACTTC.

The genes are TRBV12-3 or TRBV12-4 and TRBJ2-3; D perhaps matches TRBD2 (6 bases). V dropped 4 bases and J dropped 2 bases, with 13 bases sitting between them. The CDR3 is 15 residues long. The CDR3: CASSSRGLPTDTQYF. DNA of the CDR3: TGTGCCAGCAGTTCCAGAGGACTACCCACAGATACGCAGTATTTT.